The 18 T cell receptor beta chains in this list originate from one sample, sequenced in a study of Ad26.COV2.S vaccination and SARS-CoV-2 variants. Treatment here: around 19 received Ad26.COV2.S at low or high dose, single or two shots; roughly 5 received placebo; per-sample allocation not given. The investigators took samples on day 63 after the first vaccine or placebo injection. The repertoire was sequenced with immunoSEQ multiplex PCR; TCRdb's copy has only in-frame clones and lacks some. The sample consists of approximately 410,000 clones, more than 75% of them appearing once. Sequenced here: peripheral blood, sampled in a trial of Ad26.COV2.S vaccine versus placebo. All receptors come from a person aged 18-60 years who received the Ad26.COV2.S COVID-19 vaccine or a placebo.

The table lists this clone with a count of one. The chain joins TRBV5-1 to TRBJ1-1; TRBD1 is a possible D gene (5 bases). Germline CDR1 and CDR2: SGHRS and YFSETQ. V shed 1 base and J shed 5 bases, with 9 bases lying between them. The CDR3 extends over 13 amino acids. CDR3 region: CASSLTGGTEAFF. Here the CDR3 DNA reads TGCGCCAGCAGCTTGACGGGGGGGACTGAAGCTTTCTTT.

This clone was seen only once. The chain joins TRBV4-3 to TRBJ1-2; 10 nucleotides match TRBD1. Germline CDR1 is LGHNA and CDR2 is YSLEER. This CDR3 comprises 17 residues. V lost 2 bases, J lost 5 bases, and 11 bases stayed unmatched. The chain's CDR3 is CASSQTPGGQGPYGYTF. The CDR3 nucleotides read TGCGCCAGCAGCCAAACGCCGGGGGGACAGGGGCCGTATGGCTACACCTTC.

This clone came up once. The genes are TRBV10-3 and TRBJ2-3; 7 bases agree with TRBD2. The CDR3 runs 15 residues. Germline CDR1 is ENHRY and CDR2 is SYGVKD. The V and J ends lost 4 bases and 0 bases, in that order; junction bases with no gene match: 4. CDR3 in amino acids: CAISGGGPSTDTQYF. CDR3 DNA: TGTGCCATCAGTGGGGGGGGACCCAGCACAGATACGCAGTATTTT.

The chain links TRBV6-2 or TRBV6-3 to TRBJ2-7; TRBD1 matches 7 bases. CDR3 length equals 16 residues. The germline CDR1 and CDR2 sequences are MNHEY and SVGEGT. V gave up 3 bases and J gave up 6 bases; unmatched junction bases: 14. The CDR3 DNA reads TGTGCCAGCAGTTATTCCAGGGGGAACTTGGGGGCCGAGCAGTACTTC. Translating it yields CASSYSRGNLGAEQYF.

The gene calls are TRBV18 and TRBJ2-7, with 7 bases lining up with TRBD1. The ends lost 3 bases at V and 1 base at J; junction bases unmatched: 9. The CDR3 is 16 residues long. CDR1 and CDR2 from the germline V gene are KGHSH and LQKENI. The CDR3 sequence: CASSPQTGSLSYEQYF. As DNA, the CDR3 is TGTGCCAGCTCACCCCAGACAGGGTCCCTTTCCTACGAGCAGTACTTC.

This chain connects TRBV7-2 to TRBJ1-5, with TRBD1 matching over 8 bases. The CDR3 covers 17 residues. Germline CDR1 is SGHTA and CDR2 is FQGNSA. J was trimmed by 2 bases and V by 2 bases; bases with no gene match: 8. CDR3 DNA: TGTGCCAGCAGCTTACAACTACAGGGGGTTCGCAATCAGCCCCAGCATTTT. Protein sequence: CASSLQLQGVRNQPQHF.

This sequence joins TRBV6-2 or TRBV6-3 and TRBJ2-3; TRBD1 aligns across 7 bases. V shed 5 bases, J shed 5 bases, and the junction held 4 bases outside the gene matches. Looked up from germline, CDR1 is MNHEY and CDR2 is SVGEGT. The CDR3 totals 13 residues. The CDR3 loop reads CASSKQGRDTQYF. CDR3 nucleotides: TGTGCCAGCAGTAAACAGGGGAGAGATACGCAGTATTTT.

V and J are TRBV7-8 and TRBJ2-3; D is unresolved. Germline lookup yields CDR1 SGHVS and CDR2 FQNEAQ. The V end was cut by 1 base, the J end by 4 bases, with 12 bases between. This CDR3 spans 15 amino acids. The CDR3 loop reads CASSLESRSSDTQYF. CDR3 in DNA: TGTGCCAGCAGCTTAGAGAGCAGGTCGTCAGATACGCAGTATTTT.

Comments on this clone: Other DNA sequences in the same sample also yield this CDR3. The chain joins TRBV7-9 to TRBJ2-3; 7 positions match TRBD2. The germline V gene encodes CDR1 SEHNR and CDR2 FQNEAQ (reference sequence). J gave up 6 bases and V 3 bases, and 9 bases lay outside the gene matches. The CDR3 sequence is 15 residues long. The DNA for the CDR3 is TGTGCCAGCAGCTTGGCTAGCGGCGTGACGGATACGCAGTATTTT. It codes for CASSLASGVTDTQYF.

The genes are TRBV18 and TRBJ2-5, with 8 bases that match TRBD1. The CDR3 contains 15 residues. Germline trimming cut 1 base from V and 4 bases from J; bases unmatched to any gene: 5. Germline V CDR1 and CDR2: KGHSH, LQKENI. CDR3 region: CASSPRTGWGETQYF. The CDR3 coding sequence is TGTGCCAGCTCACCACGGACAGGGTGGGGAGAGACCCAGTACTTC.

This chain's CDR3 is CSVERGNTEAFF. In nucleotides, the CDR3 is TGCAGCGTTGAGAGGGGAAACACTGAAGCTTTCTTT. The V gene is TRBV29-1, the J gene TRBJ1-1; D perhaps matches TRBD1 (5 bases). V was cut by 3 bases and J by 2 bases, with 7 bases left in between. There are 12 residues in the CDR3. Per germline, CDR1 SQVTM and CDR2 ANQGSEA.

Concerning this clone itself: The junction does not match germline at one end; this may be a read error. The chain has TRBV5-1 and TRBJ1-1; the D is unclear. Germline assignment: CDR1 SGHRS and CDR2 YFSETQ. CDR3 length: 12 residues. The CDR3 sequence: CASSLGGRELCF. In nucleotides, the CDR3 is TGCGCCAGCAGCTTGGGCGGACGGGAGCTCTGCTTT. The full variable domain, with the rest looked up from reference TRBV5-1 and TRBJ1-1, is KAGVTQTPRYLIKTRGQQVTLSCSPISGHRSVSWYQQTPGQGLQFLFEYFSETQRNKGNFPGRFSGRQFSNSRSEMNVSTLELGDSALYLCASSLGGRELCFGQGTRLTVV.

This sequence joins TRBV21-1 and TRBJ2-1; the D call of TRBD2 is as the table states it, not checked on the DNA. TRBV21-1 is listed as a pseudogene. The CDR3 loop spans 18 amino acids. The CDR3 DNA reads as TGTGCCAGCAGCAAAACGCTCAGTTTGGCGGGGGGGCGCAATGAGCAGTTCTTC. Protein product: CASSKTLSLAGGRNEQFF.

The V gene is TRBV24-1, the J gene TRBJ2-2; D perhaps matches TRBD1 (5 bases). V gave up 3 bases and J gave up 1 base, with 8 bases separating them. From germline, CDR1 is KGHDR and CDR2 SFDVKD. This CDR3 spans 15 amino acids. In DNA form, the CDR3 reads TGTGCCACCAGTGATAGAGACAGGAACACCGGGGAGCTGTTTTTT. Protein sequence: CATSDRDRNTGELFF.

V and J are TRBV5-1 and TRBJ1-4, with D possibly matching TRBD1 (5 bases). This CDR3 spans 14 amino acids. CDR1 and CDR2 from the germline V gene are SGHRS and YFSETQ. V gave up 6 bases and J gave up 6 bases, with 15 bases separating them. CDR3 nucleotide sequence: TGCGCCAGCACCCACGGGGGGTCGGATGAAAAACTGTTTTTT. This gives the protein CASTHGGSDEKLFF.

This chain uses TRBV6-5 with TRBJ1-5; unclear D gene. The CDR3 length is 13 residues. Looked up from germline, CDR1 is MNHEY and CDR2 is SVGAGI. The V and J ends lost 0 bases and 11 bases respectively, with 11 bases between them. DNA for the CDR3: TGTGCCAGCAGTTACTCGAGGGAGTCAGCCCAGCATTTT. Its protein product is CASSYSRESAQHF.

CDR3 nucleotides: TGTGCCAGCAGCGTTTCTAGCGGGGGCGAGACCCAGTACTTC. Its translation: CASSVSSGGETQYF. The chain links TRBV9 to TRBJ2-5, with 10 bases identical to TRBD2. The CDR3 loop spans 14 amino acids. Germline values: CDR1 SGDLS, CDR2 YYNGEE. Unmatched junction bases numbered 3, after V lost 2 bases and J lost 5 bases.

CDR3 in amino acids: CAIKWETGGGNSNYGYTF. For the CDR3, the DNA is TGTGCCATCAAATGGGAAACAGGGGGCGGAAATTCTAACTATGGCTACACCTTC. The V call is TRBV10-3, the J call TRBJ1-2, with 9 bases fitting TRBD1. CDR1 is ENHRY, CDR2 SYGVKD, per germline. V was pared by 7 bases and J by 0 bases, with 15 bases of the junction left unmatched. The CDR3 loop spans 18 amino acids.